Presented here are 8 T cell receptor beta chains from one specimen sequenced in a study of control samples from healthy donors and cancer patients. Repertoires were generated with immunoSEQ multiplex PCR, while TCRdb's copy carries only in-frame clones and drops some. Of approximately 100,000 clones in the sample, about four fifths are singletons; the top ten hold 1.5% to 2.5%. The sample taken for sequencing was blood. The receptors were gathered from a man aged 55 to 70 in good health.

V and J are TRBV28 and TRBJ1-2; a possible D gene is TRBD1 (5 bases). The CDR3 runs to 14 residues. Per the germline V gene, CDR1 is MDHEN and CDR2 is SYDVKM. Trimming shortened V by 5 bases and J by 7 bases, and 17 bases separated the two germline ends. CDR3 region: CASSKAGQVRGYTF. CDR3 sequence (DNA): TGTGCCAGCAGTAAAGCAGGGCAGGTCCGTGGCTACACCTTC.

The chain employs TRBV6-1 and TRBJ1-3; TRBD1 aligns across 8 bases. CDR3 length equals 19 residues. V lost 0 bases, J lost 1 base, and 11 bases stayed unmatched. Germline assignment: CDR1 MNHNS and CDR2 SASEGT. The CDR3 here is CASSEAIYPTGASGNTIYF. CDR3 nucleotide sequence: TGTGCCAGCAGTGAAGCGATCTATCCGACAGGGGCTTCTGGAAACACCATATATTTT.

V gene TRBV9 combines with J gene TRBJ2-2; TRBD2 might be the D (5 bases). The V gene lost 2 bases and the J gene lost 0 bases, with 20 bases spanning the gap. The CDR3 covers 19 residues. Germline lookup yields CDR1 SGDLS and CDR2 YYNGEE. CDR3 DNA: TGTGCCAGCAGCGTGTCGAGCGGCTCTTCAATCGCGAACACCGGGGAGCTGTTTTTT. Protein sequence: CASSVSSGSSIANTGELFF.

J is TRBJ2-1 and V is TRBV5-1; D is tentatively TRBD1 or TRBD2 (5 bases each). V was pared by 0 bases and J by 11 bases, with 21 bases between. The CDR3 has 16 residues. Germline V CDR1 and CDR2: SGHRS, YFSETQ. CDR3 sequence reads: CASSLARDPRGAKQFF. CDR3 DNA sequence: TGCGCCAGCAGCTTGGCCCGGGACCCACGAGGGGCGAAGCAGTTCTTC.

This clone was observed once. The genes are TRBV10-3 and TRBJ2-7; TRBD2 is a possible D gene (6 bases). The CDR3 runs 13 residues. Germline-derived CDR1 and CDR2 are ENHRY and SYGVKD. The V end was cut by 8 bases, the J end by 2 bases, with 13 bases between. This chain's CDR3 is CAIGREGPYEQYF. In DNA form, the CDR3 reads TGTGCCATCGGGCGGGAAGGCCCCTACGAGCAGTACTTC.

The gene calls are TRBV7-7 and TRBJ2-1; 15 bases fit TRBD2. This CDR3 has 19 residues. Germline V CDR1 and CDR2: SSHAT, FNYEAQ (reference sequence). The junction had 11 bases not matched to a gene; V was cut back by 0 bases and J by 8 bases. DNA for the CDR3: TGTGCCAGCAGCTTAGCCACCCATTCGGGACTAGCGGGGGGCCATGAGCAGTTCTTC. Protein: CASSLATHSGLAGGHEQFF.

The chain uses TRBV4-1 and TRBJ2-5; TRBD1 or TRBD2 may be the D gene (5 bases each). Germline loops: CDR1 MGHRA, CDR2 YSYEKL. This CDR3 spans 14 amino acids. V was trimmed by 5 bases and J by 5 bases, leaving 15 bases between them. The CDR3 sequence: CASSETGGGETQYF. In nucleotides, the CDR3 is TGCGCCAGCAGCGAGACTGGGGGTGGCGAGACCCAGTACTTC.

The chain combines TRBV29-1 with TRBJ1-1, with a tentative D call TRBD1 (5 bases). V gave up 0 bases and J gave up 5 bases, with 22 bases separating them. CDR1 and CDR2 (germline): SQVTM, ANQGSEA. CDR3 length: 17 residues. Here the CDR3 reads CSVEDPLDVRAATEAFF. The CDR3 coding sequence is TGCAGCGTTGAAGACCCCCTGGACGTCAGGGCGGCGACTGAAGCTTTCTTT. The full variable domain, rest sourced from reference TRBV29-1 and TRBJ1-1, is SAVISQKPSRDICQRGTSLTIQCQVDSQVTMMFWYRQQPGQSLTLIATANQGSEATYESGFVIDKFPISRPNLTFSTLTVSNMSPEDSSIYLCSVEDPLDVRAATEAFFGQGTRLTVV.